The TCR beta chain described here comes from a study of PD-1 blockade in classical Hodgkin lymphoma. As to this clone: The antigen is not known.

TCRdb's copy holds only in-frame clones and misses some; the assay was immunoSEQ multiplex PCR. The sample yields under 70,000 clones, roughly 88% seen once. Study outcomes and limitations: Healthy donors reportedly exceeded newly diagnosed patients in baseline TCR diversity. CD4+ but not CD8+ TCR diversity rose significantly by C4D1.

Each patient's relapse followed autologous stem cell transplantation, and brentuximab vedotin exposure varied. V lost 5 bases to trimming and J lost 1 base, with 7 bases between them. The CDR3 loop spans 13 amino acids. Per the germline V gene, CDR1 is LNHDA and CDR2 is SQIVND (reference sequence). Sequencing was performed on peripheral blood mononuclear cells (PBMCs), taken at baseline. This clonotype was obtained from a human donor with classical Hodgkin lymphoma. V gene TRBV19 combines with J gene TRBJ2-3; either TRBD1 or TRBD2 may fit D (5 bases each). CDR3 sequence reads: CASSGGRTDTQYF. CDR3 bases: TGTGCCAGTAGTGGGGGACGCACAGATACGCAGTATTTT.